Below are 15 T cell receptor beta chains sequenced from a single sample in a study of breast tumors, draining lymph nodes, adjacent tissues. Samples came from axillary lymph nodes draining the breast cancer. MiXCR, run by TCRdb on the multiplex PCR reads, gives a single entry per CDR3 protein. The sample includes about 230,000 distinct CDR3 sequences, roughly 30% of them seen just once. The sequencing sample was made of axillary lymph node tissue. These receptors originate from a female donor with breast cancer. Some clones in this sample may be carry-over from other donors' samples.

This clonotype was counted ten times or more. CDR3 loop: CASSLALDNEQFF. In DNA form, the CDR3 reads TGTGCCAGCAGCTTAGCGCTAGACAATGAGCAGTTCTTC. The chain is built from TRBV7-2 and TRBJ2-1; D gene unclear. With 0 bases removed from V and 5 bases from J, the gap between germline ends came to 5 bases. CDR3 length: 13 amino acids. Germline assignment: CDR1 SGHTA and CDR2 FQGNSA.

Ten or more counts support this clonotype. V and J are TRBV5-1 and TRBJ2-1; D might be TRBD1 or TRBD2, each matching 5 bases. In germline, CDR1 is SGHRS, CDR2 YFSETQ. This CDR3 has 16 residues. V lost 6 bases to trimming and J lost 7 bases, with 23 bases between them. CDR3 region: CASMDLVGRWGNEQFF. The DNA of the CDR3 is TGCGCCAGCATGGATTTAGTGGGCAGGTGGGGGAATGAGCAGTTCTTC.

V gene TRBV12-3 or TRBV12-4 combines with J gene TRBJ1-1; D is undetermined. There are 13 residues in the CDR3. Trimming pared 2 bases from V and 1 base from J, leaving 5 bases between. The CDR3 loop is CASSLNRNTEAFF. For the CDR3, the DNA is TGTGCCAGCAGTTTAAACAGGAACACTGAAGCTTTCTTT.

This clonotype was observed many times. Being one base from a much bigger clone, this may be a read error. The chain couples TRBV28 to TRBJ2-6; D not resolved. The V gene's germline CDR1 is MDHEN and CDR2 SYDVKM. V lost 7 bases and J lost 2, with 0 bases in between. CDR3 length: 11 residues. DNA for the CDR3: TGTGCCAGCACTGGGGCCAACGTCCTGACTTTC. Its protein product is CASTGANVLTF.

This clonotype showed up many times. The chain is built from TRBV25-1 and TRBJ2-5; 9 bases are a match to TRBD2. CDR3 size: 16 residues. The V segment lost 0 bases and the J segment 4 bases; nucleotides outside the gene matches: 6. Germline V gene lookup returns CDR1 MGHDK and CDR2 SYGVNS. CDR3 sequence: CASSEYRGGRAETQYF. CDR3 nucleotide sequence: TGTGCCAGCAGTGAATATCGGGGCGGGAGGGCAGAGACCCAGTACTTC.

In its sample, this clonotype was seen many times. The rearrangement uses TRBV6-5 and TRBJ1-3, with no clear D. Germline-derived CDR1 and CDR2 are MNHEY and SVGAGI. The CDR3 loop spans 14 amino acids. Trimming took off 6 bases at V and 2 bases at J, with 11 bases between the two ends. This CDR3 is CASRRGRPGNTIYF. CDR3 nucleotides: TGTGCCAGCAGGCGAGGGAGGCCTGGAAACACCATATATTTT.

The chain combines TRBV7-9 with TRBJ2-5; 11 bases line up with TRBD2. The CDR3 length is 19 residues. J lost 3 bases, V lost 1 base, and 13 bases had no gene match. Looked up from germline, CDR1 is SEHNR and CDR2 is FQNEAQ (reference sequence). The CDR3 reads CASSLGGGTGLAAEETQYF. CDR3 coding DNA: TGTGCCAGCAGCTTAGGTGGGGGAACGGGACTAGCGGCGGAAGAGACCCAGTACTTC.

This chain joins TRBV5-1 and TRBJ2-3; no clear D. V lost 1 base and J 4 bases, leaving 7 bases between the germline ends. CDR3 length: 13 amino acids. Germline V gives CDR1 SGHRS, CDR2 YFSETQ. The CDR3 region has the DNA TGCGCCAGCAGCTTGTCCCAGGCAGATACGCAGTATTTT. This gives the protein CASSLSQADTQYF.

This clonotype was seen at least ten times. The chain joins TRBV3-1 to TRBJ1-2; the D is unclear. The CDR3 runs 15 residues. Trimming removed 0 bases from V and 3 bases from J, with 11 bases in between. The germline V gene has CDR1 LGHDT and CDR2 YNNKEL (reference sequence). The CDR3 region is CASSQDWSNDYGYTF. DNA of the CDR3: TGTGCCAGCAGCCAAGATTGGTCCAATGACTATGGCTACACCTTC.

At least ten counts were recorded for this clonotype. This rearrangement joins TRBV20-1 to TRBJ1-6; D may be TRBD1 (6 bases). V was clipped by 4 bases and J by 2 bases, with 12 bases between them. This CDR3 comprises 15 residues. CDR1 and CDR2 (germline): DFQATT, SNEGSKA (reference sequence). The CDR3 region has the DNA TGCAGTGCTAAAGGGGGGTATACCTATAATTCACCCCTCCACTTT. Translated: CSAKGGYTYNSPLHF.

This clonotype was counted a few times. This sequence may be a read error, since a much larger clone differs from it by one base. The chain couples TRBV6-4 to TRBJ2-5, with a tentative D call TRBD2 (6 bases). The CDR3 is 13 residues long. Germline V gene lookup returns CDR1 MRHNA and CDR2 SNTAGT. V was trimmed by 5 bases and J by 10 bases, leaving 17 bases between them. CDR3 coding DNA: TGTGCCAGCAGTCAGGTCGTATTGGGGGGCCAGTACTTC. Its protein product is CASSQVVLGGQYF.

This clonotype has ten or more counts. The rearrangement uses TRBV20-1 and TRBJ1-2; 8 bases match TRBD1. This CDR3 spans 13 amino acids. The ends lost 5 bases at V and 4 bases at J; junction bases unmatched: 6. Germline loops: CDR1 DFQATT, CDR2 SNEGSKA (reference sequence). The CDR3 DNA reads TGCAGTGCTGTCCGGGACAGGTCCTATGGCTACACCTTC. Its translation: CSAVRDRSYGYTF.

The V call is TRBV20-1, the J call TRBJ1-6, with 7 bases aligning to TRBD1. V shed 2 bases, J shed 13 bases, and the junction held 11 bases outside the gene matches. Per the germline V gene, CDR1 is DFQATT and CDR2 is SNEGSKA (reference sequence). The length of the CDR3 is 14 residues. The CDR3 DNA follows: TGCAGTGCTAGAAGTAGCAGGGGGAATCCCCCCCTCCACTTT. It specifies CSARSSRGNPPLHF.

This clonotype was seen a few times. This may come from a read error, since a much larger clone is one base off. The missing conserved phenylalanine or tryptophan at the end of this CDR3 makes a read error likely. The rearrangement uses TRBV7-9 and TRBJ2-1, with a possible D match to TRBD2 (6 bases). V was shortened by 4 bases and J by 5 bases, with 12 bases between the two germline ends. Germline V gene data show CDR1 as SEHNR and CDR2 as FQNEAQ (reference sequence). The CDR3 totals 14 residues. CDR3 amino acids: CASSSGLLNNEQFL. As DNA, the CDR3 is TGTGCCAGCAGCTCGGGACTTCTGAACAATGAGCAGTTCCTC.

Note on this clonotype: A read error is possible here, since a much larger clone lies one base away. CDR3 region: CSAIDRGNYAYTF. The CDR3, as DNA: TGCAGTGCTATCGATCGGGGGAACTATGCCTACACCTTC. The chain couples TRBV20-1 to TRBJ1-2; D may be TRBD1 (5 bases). Germline CDR1 DFQATT, CDR2 SNEGSKA (reference sequence). This CDR3 has 13 residues.